The rows below give T cell receptor beta chains drawn from one sample of a study of blood T cells in healthy people across ages. MiXCR was run by TCRdb on the 5' RACE reads, yielding one entry per CDR3 protein. The sample holds around 970,000 distinct CDR3 sequences, roughly half seen once. Input material: blood. The origin of the receptors is a woman aged 60-75 years in good health. Both conserved end residues are part of each CDR3. Each record gives: J gene, V gene, CDR3 protein.

.	TRBV7-2	CASSLALAGGRGHYEQYF
TRBJ1-1	TRBV15	CATSCYGKHWKTEAFF
TRBJ2-5	TRBV12-3/TRBV12-4	CASSSREVETQYF
TRBJ1-2	TRBV21-1	CASSKIATGHYGYTF
TRBJ2-7	TRBV18	CASSPNTSATYEQYF
TRBJ2-2	TRBV2	CASNRLAGGPRELFF
TRBJ2-1	TRBV29-1	CSVEEDRVKFF
TRBJ2-1	TRBV20-1	CSAKGVSEQFF
TRBJ2-7	TRBV11-2	CASSFSYGWEYEQYF
TRBJ2-5	TRBV5-6	CASGNTGGAWETQYF
TRBJ2-4	TRBV3-1	CASSQDLSGQGLNIQYF
TRBJ2-5	TRBV24-1	CATSDPSPGGAETQYF
TRBJ2-1	TRBV6-5	CASSYSRRSSYNEQFF
.	TRBV6-6	CASSYAGTSGYEQYF
TRBJ2-3	TRBV6-1	CASQTTSTDTQYF
TRBJ1-2	TRBV5-1	CATRRGEGYTF
TRBJ2-7	TRBV28	CAGSDLGPTEQYF
TRBJ2-5	TRBV27	CASSLITSGKETQYF
TRBJ2-5	TRBV20-1	CSARHGETQYF
TRBJ2-3	TRBV20-1	CSASQGVGTTDTQYF
TRBJ2-7	TRBV29-1	CSGAITGGFHEQYF
TRBJ2-3	TRBV28	CASPPLAIDTDTQYF
TRBJ2-3	TRBV15	CATSRDHRSSTDTQYF
TRBJ2-7	TRBV28	CASSFRAQTYEQYF
TRBJ2-5	TRBV6-2/TRBV6-3	CASLSTGKGYNEQYF
TRBJ1-2	TRBV20-1	CSAHSPGGHTF
TRBJ2-1	TRBV20-1	CSARDLMTGGPSSYNEQFF
TRBJ2-1	TRBV5-1	CASSLMGTGGDEQFF
TRBJ2-3	TRBV27	CASTGGGLAVSDTQYF
TRBJ1-2	TRBV20-1	CSAPPTGGSGYTF
TRBJ2-1	TRBV28	CASSSVGGNPIKQFF
TRBJ2-1	TRBV20-1	CSARRGGDEQFF
TRBJ2-5	TRBV12-3/TRBV12-4	CASSQHRGGVGHQIQETQYF
TRBJ2-3	TRBV19	CASSIIVGTDTQYF
TRBJ2-5	TRBV5-1	CASSLQGTRETQYF
TRBJ2-1	TRBV11-3	CASSLGTGSENEQFF
TRBJ2-7	TRBV7-2	CASSIQVPYEQYF
TRBJ2-3	TRBV20-1	CSAHTESSTDTQYF
TRBJ2-4	TRBV9	CANSVSGGPWDIQYF
TRBJ2-3	TRBV12-3/TRBV12-4	CASTAHRLAGQDTQYF
TRBJ2-7	TRBV4-1	CASSRGQGLGEQYF
TRBJ2-7	TRBV29-1	CSVGGSSYNEQYF
TRBJ2-7	TRBV3-1	CASSQVRHEQYF
TRBJ2-3	TRBV4-3	CASSPKLGLAGGEGITDTQYF
TRBJ2-3	TRBV5-1	CASSLAPRADTQYF
TRBJ2-7	TRBV5-5	CASRSSYGSYEQYF
.	TRBV20-1	CSARDPRADPYEQYF
TRBJ2-1	TRBV7-2	CASSLRLERRDEQFF
TRBJ2-7	TRBV20-1	CSAANPRPYF
TRBJ2-3	TRBV4-3	CASSPWSGSSTDTQYF
TRBJ2-4	TRBV20-1	CSAREAYGQYF
TRBJ1-6	TRBV7-2	CASSIGQVSSPLHF
TRBJ1-4	TRBV7-6	CAGSRRPVNEKLFF
TRBJ1-5	TRBV4-1	CASSQDPRRGGQPQHF
TRBJ2-5	TRBV20-1	CSARDGGQGRETQYF